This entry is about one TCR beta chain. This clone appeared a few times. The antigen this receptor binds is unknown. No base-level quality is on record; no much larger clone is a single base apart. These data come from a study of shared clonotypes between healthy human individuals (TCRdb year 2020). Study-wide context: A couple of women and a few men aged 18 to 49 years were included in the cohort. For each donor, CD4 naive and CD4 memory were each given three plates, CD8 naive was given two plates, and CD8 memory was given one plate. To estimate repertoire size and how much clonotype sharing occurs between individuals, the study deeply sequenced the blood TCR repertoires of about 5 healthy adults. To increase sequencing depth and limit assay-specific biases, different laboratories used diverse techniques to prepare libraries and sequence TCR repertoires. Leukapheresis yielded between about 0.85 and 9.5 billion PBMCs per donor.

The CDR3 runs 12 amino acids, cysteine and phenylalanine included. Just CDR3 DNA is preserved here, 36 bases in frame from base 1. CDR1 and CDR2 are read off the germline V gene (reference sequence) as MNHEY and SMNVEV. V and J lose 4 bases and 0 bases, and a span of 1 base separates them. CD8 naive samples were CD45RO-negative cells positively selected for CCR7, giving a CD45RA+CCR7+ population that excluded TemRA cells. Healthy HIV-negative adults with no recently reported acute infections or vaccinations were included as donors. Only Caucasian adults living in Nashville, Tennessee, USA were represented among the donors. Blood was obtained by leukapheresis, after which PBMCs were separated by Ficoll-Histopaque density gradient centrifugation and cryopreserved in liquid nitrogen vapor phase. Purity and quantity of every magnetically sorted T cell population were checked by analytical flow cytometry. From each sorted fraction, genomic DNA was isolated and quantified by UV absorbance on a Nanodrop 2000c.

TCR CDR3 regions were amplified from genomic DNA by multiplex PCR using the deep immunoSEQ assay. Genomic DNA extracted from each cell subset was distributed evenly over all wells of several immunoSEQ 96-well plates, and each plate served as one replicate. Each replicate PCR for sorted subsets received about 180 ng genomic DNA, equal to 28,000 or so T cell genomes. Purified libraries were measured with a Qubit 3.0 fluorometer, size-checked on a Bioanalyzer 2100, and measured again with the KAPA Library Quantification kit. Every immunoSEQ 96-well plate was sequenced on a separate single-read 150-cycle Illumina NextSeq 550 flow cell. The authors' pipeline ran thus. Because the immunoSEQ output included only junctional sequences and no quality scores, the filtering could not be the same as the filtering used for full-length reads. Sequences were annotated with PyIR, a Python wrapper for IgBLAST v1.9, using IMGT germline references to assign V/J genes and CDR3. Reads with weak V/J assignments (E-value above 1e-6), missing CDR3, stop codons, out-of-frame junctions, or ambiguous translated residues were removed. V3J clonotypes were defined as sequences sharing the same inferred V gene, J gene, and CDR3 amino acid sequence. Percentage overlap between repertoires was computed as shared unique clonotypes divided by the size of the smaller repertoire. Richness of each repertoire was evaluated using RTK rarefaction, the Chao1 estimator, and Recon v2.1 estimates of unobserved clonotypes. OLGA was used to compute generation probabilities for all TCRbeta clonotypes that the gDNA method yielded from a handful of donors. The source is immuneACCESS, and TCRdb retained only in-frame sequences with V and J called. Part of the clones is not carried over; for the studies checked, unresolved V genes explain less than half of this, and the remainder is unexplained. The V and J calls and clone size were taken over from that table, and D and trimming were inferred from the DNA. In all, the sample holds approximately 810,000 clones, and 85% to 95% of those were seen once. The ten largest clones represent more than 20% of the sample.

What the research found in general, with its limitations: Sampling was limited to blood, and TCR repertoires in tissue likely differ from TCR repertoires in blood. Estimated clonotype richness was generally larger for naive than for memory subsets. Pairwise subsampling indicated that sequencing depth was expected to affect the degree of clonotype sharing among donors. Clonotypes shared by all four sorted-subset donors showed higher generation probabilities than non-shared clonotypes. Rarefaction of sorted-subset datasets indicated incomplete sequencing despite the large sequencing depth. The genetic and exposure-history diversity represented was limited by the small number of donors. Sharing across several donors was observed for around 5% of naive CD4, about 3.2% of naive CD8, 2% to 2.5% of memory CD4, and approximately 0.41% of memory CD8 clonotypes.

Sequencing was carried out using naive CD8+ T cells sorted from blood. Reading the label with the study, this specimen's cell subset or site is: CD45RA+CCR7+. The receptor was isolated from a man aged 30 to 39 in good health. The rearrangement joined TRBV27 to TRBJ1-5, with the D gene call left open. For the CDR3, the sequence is CASSYSNQPQHF. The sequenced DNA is TGTGCCAGCAGTTATAGCAATCAGCCCCAGCATTTT.